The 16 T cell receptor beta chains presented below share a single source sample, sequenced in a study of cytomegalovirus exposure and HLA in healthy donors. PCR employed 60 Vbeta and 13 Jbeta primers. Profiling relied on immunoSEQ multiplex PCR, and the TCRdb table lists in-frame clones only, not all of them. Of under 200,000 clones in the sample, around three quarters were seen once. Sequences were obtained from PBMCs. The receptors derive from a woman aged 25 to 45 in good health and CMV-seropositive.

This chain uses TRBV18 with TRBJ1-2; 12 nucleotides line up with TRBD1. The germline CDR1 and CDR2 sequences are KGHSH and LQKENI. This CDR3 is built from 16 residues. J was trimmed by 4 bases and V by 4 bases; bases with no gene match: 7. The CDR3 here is CASSQGTGGALYGYTF. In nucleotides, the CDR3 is TGTGCCAGCTCACAGGGGACAGGGGGCGCACTCTATGGCTACACCTTC.

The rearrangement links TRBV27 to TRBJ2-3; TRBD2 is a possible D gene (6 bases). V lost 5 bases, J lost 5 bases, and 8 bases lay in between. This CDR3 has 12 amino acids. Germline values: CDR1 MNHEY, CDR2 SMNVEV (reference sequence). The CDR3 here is CASSLGGDTQYF. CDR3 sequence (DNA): TGTGCCAGCAGTCTCGGGGGAGATACGCAGTATTTT.

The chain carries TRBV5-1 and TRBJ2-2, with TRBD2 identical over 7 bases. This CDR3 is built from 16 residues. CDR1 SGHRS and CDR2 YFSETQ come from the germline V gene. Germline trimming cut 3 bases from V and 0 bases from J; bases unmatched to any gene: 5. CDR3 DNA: TGCGCCAGCAGCTGGGCGGGAGAACCGAACACCGGGGAGCTGTTTTTT. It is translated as CASSWAGEPNTGELFF.

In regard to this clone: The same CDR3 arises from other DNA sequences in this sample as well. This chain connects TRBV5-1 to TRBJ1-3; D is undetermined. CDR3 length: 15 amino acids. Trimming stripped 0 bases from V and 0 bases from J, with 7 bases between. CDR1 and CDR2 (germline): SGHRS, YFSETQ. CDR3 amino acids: CASSLGASSGNTIYF. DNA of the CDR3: TGCGCCAGCAGCTTGGGCGCGAGCTCTGGAAACACCATATATTTT.

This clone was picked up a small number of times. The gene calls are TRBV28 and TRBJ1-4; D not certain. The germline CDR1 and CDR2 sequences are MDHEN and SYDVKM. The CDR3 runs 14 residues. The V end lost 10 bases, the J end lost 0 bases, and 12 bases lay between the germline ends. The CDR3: CAITSFATNEKLFF. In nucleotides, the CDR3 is TGTGCCATCACTTCCTTTGCAACTAATGAAAAACTGTTTTTT.

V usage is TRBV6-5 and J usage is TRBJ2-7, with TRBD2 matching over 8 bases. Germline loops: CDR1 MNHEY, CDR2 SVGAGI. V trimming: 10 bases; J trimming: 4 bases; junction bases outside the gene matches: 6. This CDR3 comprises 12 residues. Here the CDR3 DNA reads TGTGCCACCCGGGGCGGGGGGTACGAGCAGTACTTC. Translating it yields CATRGGGYEQYF.

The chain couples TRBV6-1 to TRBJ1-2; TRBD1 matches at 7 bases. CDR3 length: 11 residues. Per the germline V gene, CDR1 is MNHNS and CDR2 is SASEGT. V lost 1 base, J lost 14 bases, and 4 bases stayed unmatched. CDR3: CASSEVGQATF. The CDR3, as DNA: TGTGCCAGCAGTGAAGTAGGACAGGCTACCTTC.

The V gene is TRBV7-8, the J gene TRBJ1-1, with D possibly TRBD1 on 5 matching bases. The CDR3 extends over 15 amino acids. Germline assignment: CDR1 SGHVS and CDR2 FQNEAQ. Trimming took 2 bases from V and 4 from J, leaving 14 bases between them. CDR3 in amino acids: CASSLRRGSGTEAFF. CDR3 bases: TGTGCCAGCAGCTTAAGGAGGGGTAGTGGCACTGAAGCTTTCTTT.

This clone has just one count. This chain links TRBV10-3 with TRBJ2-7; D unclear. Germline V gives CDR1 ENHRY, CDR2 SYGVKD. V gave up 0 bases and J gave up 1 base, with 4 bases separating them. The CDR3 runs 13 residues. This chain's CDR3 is CAISESQSYEQYF. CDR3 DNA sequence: TGTGCCATCAGTGAGTCGCAGTCCTACGAGCAGTACTTC.

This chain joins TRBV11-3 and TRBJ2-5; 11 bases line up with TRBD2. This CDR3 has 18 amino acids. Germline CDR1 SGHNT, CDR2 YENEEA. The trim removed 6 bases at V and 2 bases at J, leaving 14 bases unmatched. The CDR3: CASSLGTSGRIGQETQYF. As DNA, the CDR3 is TGTGCCAGCAGTCTCGGCACTAGCGGGAGAATCGGTCAAGAGACCCAGTACTTC.

Here the CDR3 reads CASSRGQGNLLAVRTKGDTQYF. The CDR3 region has the DNA TGCGCCAGCAGCCGGGGACAGGGGAACCTACTAGCGGTCAGAACTAAGGGAGATACGCAGTATTTT. V is TRBV4-1 and J is TRBJ2-3; 10 bases are shared with TRBD1. The CDR3 loop spans 22 amino acids. Germline V gives CDR1 MGHRA, CDR2 YSYEKL. The trim removed 4 bases at V and 5 bases at J, leaving 27 bases unmatched.

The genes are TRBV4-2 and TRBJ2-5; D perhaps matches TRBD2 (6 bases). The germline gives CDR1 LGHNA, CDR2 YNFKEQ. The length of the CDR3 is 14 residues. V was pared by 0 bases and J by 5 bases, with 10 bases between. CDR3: CASSQDFRGETQYF. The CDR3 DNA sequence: TGTGCCAGCAGCCAAGATTTTCGGGGGGAGACCCAGTACTTC.

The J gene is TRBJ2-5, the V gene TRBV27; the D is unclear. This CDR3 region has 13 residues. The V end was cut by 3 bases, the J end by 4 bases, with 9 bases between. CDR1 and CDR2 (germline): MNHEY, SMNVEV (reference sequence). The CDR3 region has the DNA TGTGCCAGCAGTTTTAGCTCATTAGAGACCCAGTACTTC. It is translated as CASSFSSLETQYF.

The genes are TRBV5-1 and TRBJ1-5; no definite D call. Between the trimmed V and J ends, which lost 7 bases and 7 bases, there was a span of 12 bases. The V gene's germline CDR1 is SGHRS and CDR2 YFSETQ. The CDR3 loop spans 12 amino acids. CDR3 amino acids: CASGMRGQPQHF. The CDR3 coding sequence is TGCGCCAGCGGCATGCGAGGACAGCCCCAGCATTTT.

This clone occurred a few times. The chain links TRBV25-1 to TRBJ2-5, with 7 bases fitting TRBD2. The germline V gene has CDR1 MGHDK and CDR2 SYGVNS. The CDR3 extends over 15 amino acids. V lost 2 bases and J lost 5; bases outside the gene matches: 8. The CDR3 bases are TGTGCCAGCAGTGAAGCGCGGGGGACTGGGGAGACCCAGTACTTC. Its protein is CASSEARGTGETQYF. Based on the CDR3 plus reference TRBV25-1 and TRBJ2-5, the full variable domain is EADIYQTPRYLVIGTGKKITLECSQTMGHDKMYWYQQDPGMELHLIHYSYGVNSTEKGDLSSESTVSRIRTEHFPLTLESARPSHTSQYLCASSEARGTGETQYFGPGTRLLVL.

The CDR3: CASSRTWTGPYEQYF. The CDR3 region has the DNA TGTGCCAGCAGCCGAACATGGACAGGGCCCTACGAGCAGTACTTC. The gene calls are TRBV4-2 and TRBJ2-7; TRBD1 matches at 8 bases. The CDR3 spans 15 residues. From germline, CDR1 is LGHNA and CDR2 YNFKEQ. Losses at the gene ends were 4 bases for V and 2 bases for J; bases not matched to a gene: 7.